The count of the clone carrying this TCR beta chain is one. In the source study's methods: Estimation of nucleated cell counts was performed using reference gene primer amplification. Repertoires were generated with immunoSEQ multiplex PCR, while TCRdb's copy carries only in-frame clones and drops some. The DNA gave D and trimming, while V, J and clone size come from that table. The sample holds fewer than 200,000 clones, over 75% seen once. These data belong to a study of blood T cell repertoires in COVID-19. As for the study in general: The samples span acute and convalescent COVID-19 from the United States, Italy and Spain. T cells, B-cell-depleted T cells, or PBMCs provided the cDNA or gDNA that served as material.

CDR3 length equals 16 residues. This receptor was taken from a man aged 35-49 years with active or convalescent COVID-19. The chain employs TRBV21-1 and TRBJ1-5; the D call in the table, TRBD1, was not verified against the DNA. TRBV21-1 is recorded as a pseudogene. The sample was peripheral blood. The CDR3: CASSTPQGIGNQPQHF. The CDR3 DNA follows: TGTGCCAGCAGCACCCCACAGGGGATAGGCAATCAGCCCCAGCATTTT.